These 28 T cell receptor beta chains share one sample of origin, sequenced in a study of post-analysis software for immune sequencing data. Study-level results: Four to six TRBV segments, including TRBV5-6, TRBV5-1 and TRBV20-1, were more frequent in patients than controls.

Presence of unique molecular identifiers characterized the TCR beta cDNA libraries. MiXCR was run by TCRdb on the PCR reads, yielding one entry per CDR3 protein. The table shows roughly 540,000 distinct CDR3 sequences, with around 31% occurring only once. These receptors' antigens are unknown. Sample: blood. These TCRs come from a girl under 18 with multiple sclerosis.

A note on this clonotype: A much larger clonotype is one base distant, so this may be a read error. The genes are TRBV5-1 and TRBJ2-1; the match to TRBD1 covers 9 bases. Gene TRBJ2-7 matches the end of the DNA better, so the J call may be wrong. Germline loops: CDR1 SGHRS, CDR2 YFSETQ. CDR3 length: 16 amino acids. The CDR3 DNA reads as TGCGCCAGCAGCTTTAATCCGGGACAGGGATACAATGAGCAGTACTTC. Protein: CASSFNPGQGYNEQYF.

Notes on this clonotype: A read error may explain this, as a much larger clone is one base away. The rearrangement links TRBV5-1 to TRBJ2-1; TRBD2 matches at 9 bases. CDR3 length: 16 residues. V trimming: 0 bases; J trimming: 7 bases; junction bases outside the gene matches: 8. The germline V gene encodes CDR1 SGHRS and CDR2 YFSETQ. The CDR3: CASSLASGEYENEQFF. Written as DNA, the CDR3 is TGCGCCAGCAGCTTGGCTAGCGGGGAGTACGAGAATGAGCAGTTCTTC.

The rearrangement uses TRBV20-1 and TRBJ2-1, with 7 bases fitting TRBD1. With V trimmed by 0 bases and J by 7 bases, 6 bases remained unmatched. The CDR3 runs 14 residues. The germline V gene encodes CDR1 DFQATT and CDR2 SNEGSKA (reference sequence). The CDR3 reads CSARDGRGLNEQFF. The DNA of the CDR3 is TGCAGTGCTAGAGATGGTAGGGGGCTTAATGAGCAGTTCTTC.

To note about this clonotype: An end of the junction differs from the germline gene, which may be a read error. The chain is built from TRBV6-6 and TRBJ1-5; D not certain. Looked up from germline, CDR1 is MNHNY and CDR2 is SVGAGI (reference sequence). The CDR3 length is 13 residues. The CDR3 here is CAGRPEWVQPQHF. CDR3 sequence (DNA): TGTGCCGGCAGGCCGGAATGGGTTCAGCCCCAGCATTTT.

This chain joins TRBV10-3 and TRBJ2-7; maybe TRBD2 (7 bases). V shed 7 bases and J shed 0 bases, with 16 bases lying between them. The CDR3 covers 15 residues. Germline V gene lookup returns CDR1 ENHRY and CDR2 SYGVKD. The CDR3 DNA reads as TGTGCCATCAATGCCCGGGGGGCCTCCTCCTACGAGCAGTACTTC. Translation gives CAINARGASSYEQYF.

This clonotype came up a few times. At one of its ends the junction is not consistent with the germline gene, which may arise from a read error. The CDR3 loop is CSARSGQVPYNERFF. The CDR3, as DNA: TGCAGTGCTAGATCCGGACAGGTCCCCTACAATGAGCGGTTCTTC. This chain uses TRBV20-1 with TRBJ2-1; 7 bases are a match to TRBD1. The CDR3 sequence is 15 residues long. CDR1 is DFQATT, CDR2 SNEGSKA, per germline (reference sequence).

CDR3 sequence reads: CSASGEDTDTQYF. In nucleotides, the CDR3 is TGCAGTGCTAGCGGGGAGGACACAGATACGCAGTATTTT. This sequence joins TRBV20-1 and TRBJ2-3; D possibly corresponds to TRBD2 (6 bases). CDR3 length: 13 residues. Germline CDR1 reads DFQATT; CDR2 reads SNEGSKA (reference sequence). V dropped 3 bases and J dropped 2 bases, with 9 bases sitting between them.

The chain combines TRBV6-1 with TRBJ2-5, with D unresolved. Germline CDR1 and CDR2: MNHNS and SASEGT. V shed 2 bases and J shed 1 base, with 14 bases lying between them. The CDR3 is 16 amino acids. The CDR3 region is CASSESFGYAQETQYF. The CDR3 DNA sequence: TGTGCCAGCAGTGAATCCTTTGGGTACGCCCAAGAGACCCAGTACTTC.

The chain joins TRBV20-1 to TRBJ2-3, with D perhaps TRBD1 or TRBD2 (5 bases each). The germline V gene encodes CDR1 DFQATT and CDR2 SNEGSKA (reference sequence). The CDR3 is 16 amino acids. Deletions cut 3 bases from V and 2 bases from J, with 18 bases between. CDR3 DNA sequence: TGCAGTGCTAGGGAATATGAGGGGTCAATCACAGATACGCAGTATTTT. This codes for CSAREYEGSITDTQYF.

The chain employs TRBV5-1 and TRBJ2-1, with D possibly TRBD1 on 6 matching bases. Germline V gene lookup returns CDR1 SGHRS and CDR2 YFSETQ. The CDR3 runs to 14 residues. Trimming pared 5 bases from V and 4 bases from J, leaving 13 bases between. The CDR3 DNA sequence: TGCGCCAGCAGGGCAGGGGTCGATTACAATGAGCAGTTCTTC. It encodes CASRAGVDYNEQFF.

This clonotype has only a few counts. The V call is TRBV5-1, the J call TRBJ2-5, with TRBD2 matching over 13 bases. Germline V CDR1 and CDR2: SGHRS, YFSETQ. CDR3 size: 18 residues. The V and J ends lost 3 bases and 4 bases, in that order; junction bases with no gene match: 12. CDR3 DNA: TGCGCCAGCAGCTCCGGGACTAGCGGGATCGCGGTAGGAGAGACCCAGTACTTC. Residues: CASSSGTSGIAVGETQYF.

As regards this clonotype: The conserved phenylalanine or tryptophan is not found at the CDR3 terminus, so this likely reflects a read error. The chain carries TRBV12-3 or TRBV12-4 and TRBJ1-6; tentatively, D is TRBD1 (6 bases). Trimming shortened V by 6 bases and J by 9 bases, and 15 bases separated the two germline ends. The CDR3 length is 14 residues. DNA of the CDR3: TGTGCCAGCAGCTCACGACAGGCGGGTTCACCCCTCCACATT. Protein sequence: CASSSRQAGSPLHI.

In its sample, this clonotype was seen a few times. V is TRBV7-6 and J is TRBJ2-5; possible D gene TRBD2, 5 bases. Germline loops: CDR1 SGHVS, CDR2 FNYEAQ. This CDR3 region has 13 residues. The V end lost 5 bases, the J end lost 5 bases, and 12 bases lay between the germline ends. DNA of the CDR3: TGTGCCAGCAGCCTGAGGGTTTACGAGACCCAGTACTTC. Its protein is CASSLRVYETQYF.

Turning to this clonotype: Germline is not matched at one junction end, which may reflect a read error. The V and J genes are TRBV15 and TRBJ1-6; no clear D gene. The germline gives CDR1 LNHNV, CDR2 YYDKDF (reference sequence). CDR3 size: 15 residues. CDR3 DNA sequence: TGTGCCGCCAGCAGAGATACGGACCACTATTCACCCCTCCACTTT. This sequence encodes CAASRDTDHYSPLHF.

The J gene is TRBJ1-1, the V gene TRBV20-1, with no clear D. V was cut by 5 bases and J by 1 base, with 11 bases left in between. This CDR3 has 13 residues. The germline gives CDR1 DFQATT, CDR2 SNEGSKA (reference sequence). The chain's CDR3 is CSAVQSPNTEAFF. The CDR3 coding sequence is TGCAGTGCTGTACAGTCGCCGAACACTGAAGCTTTCTTT.

A word on this clonotype: Being one base from a much bigger clone, this may be a read error. The gene calls are TRBV4-1 and TRBJ2-5, with 8 bases matching TRBD1. The DNA end is a closer match to TRBJ2-7, so the J assignment may be wrong. The CDR3 consists of 16 residues. CDR1 is MGHRA and CDR2 is YSYEKL in the germline V gene. The CDR3 DNA reads TGCGCCAGCAGCCAAGACACCGGGACAGGTTCCTACGAGCAGTACTTC. Its translation is CASSQDTGTGSYEQYF.

The genes are TRBV6-1 and TRBJ2-3; D is unresolved. V dropped 7 bases and J dropped 4 bases, with 9 bases sitting between them. Germline assignment: CDR1 MNHNS and CDR2 SASEGT. This CDR3 comprises 12 residues. CDR3 sequence (DNA): TGTGCCAGCACGCTCTTAGCAGATACGCAGTATTTT. Its protein product is CASTLLADTQYF.

This clonotype has just a few counts. The V and J genes are TRBV18 and TRBJ2-3, with 8 bases aligning to TRBD1. J gave up 7 bases and V 4 bases, and 10 bases lay outside the gene matches. Germline V CDR1 and CDR2: KGHSH, LQKENI. The CDR3 consists of 15 residues. CDR3 residues: CASSLQDRAGNTQYF. In DNA, the CDR3 is TGTGCCAGCTCACTACAGGACAGGGCTGGAAATACGCAGTATTTT. Using reference TRBV18 and TRBJ2-3 for the parts outside the CDR3, the full variable domain is NAGVMQNPRHLVRRRGQEARLRCSPMKGHSHVYWYRQLPEEGLKFMVYLQKENIIDESGMPKERFSAEFPKEGPSILRIQQVVRGDSAAYFCASSLQDRAGNTQYFGPGTRLTVL.

The V gene is TRBV14, the J gene TRBJ1-2, with 7 bases identical to TRBD1. Losses at the gene ends were 1 base for V and 8 bases for J; bases not matched to a gene: 4. This CDR3 is built from 13 residues. Germline V gives CDR1 SGHDN, CDR2 FVKESK. CDR3 sequence reads: CASSQVGQFGYTF. CDR3 nucleotides: TGTGCCAGCAGCCAAGTGGGACAGTTCGGCTACACCTTC.

The chain has TRBV29-1 and TRBJ2-7; D might be TRBD1 (5 bases). The CDR3 has 13 residues. Germline V lookup: CDR1 SQVTM, CDR2 ANQGSEA. The V end was cut by 5 bases, the J end by 6 bases, with 17 bases between. CDR3 DNA: TGCAGCGTTCTCCGGACCCGAAGGGGCGAGCAGTACTTC. Amino acid sequence: CSVLRTRRGEQYF.

This clonotype was observed a handful of times. This rearrangement joins TRBV28 to TRBJ2-5; D call uncertain. This CDR3 region has 14 residues. Trimming pared 3 bases from V and 5 bases from J, leaving 13 bases between. The germline V gene encodes CDR1 MDHEN and CDR2 SYDVKM. The CDR3 sequence: CASSFPHSEETQYF. CDR3 nucleotides: TGTGCCAGCAGTTTTCCCCATTCGGAGGAGACCCAGTACTTC.

The rearrangement links TRBV3-1 to TRBJ1-2; D gene unclear. Germline CDR1 and CDR2: LGHDT and YNNKEL (reference sequence). Trimming left V 4 bases short and J 6 bases short, with 18 bases between. The length of the CDR3 is 15 residues. CDR3 nucleotides: TGTGCCAGCAGCCTCTTCCCGGGAGCTCGAAATGGCTACACCTTC. Translating it yields CASSLFPGARNGYTF.

This chain links TRBV20-1 with TRBJ2-3; D is unclear. This CDR3 spans 15 amino acids. V was pared by 0 bases and J by 4 bases, with 14 bases between. Per the germline V gene, CDR1 is DFQATT and CDR2 is SNEGSKA (reference sequence). This CDR3 is CSARDFRDGADTQYF. As DNA, the CDR3 is TGCAGTGCTAGAGATTTTAGGGATGGGGCAGATACGCAGTATTTT.

This chain uses TRBV7-9 with TRBJ2-3; D not certain. CDR1 is SEHNR and CDR2 is FQNEAQ in the germline V gene (reference sequence). V was clipped by 6 bases and J by 4 bases, with 14 bases between them. The CDR3 is 14 residues long. The CDR3 sequence: CASRPYPKSDTQYF. CDR3 bases: TGTGCCAGCAGGCCCTATCCTAAGTCAGATACGCAGTATTTT.

The chain uses TRBV5-6 and TRBJ2-3, with a weak D call TRBD1 (6 bases). V was cut by 4 bases and J by 4 bases, with 16 bases left in between. The CDR3 spans 15 residues. Germline CDR1 is SGHDT and CDR2 is YYEEEE. The chain's CDR3 is CASSTTTGPPDTQYF. The CDR3, as DNA: TGTGCCAGCAGCACAACGACAGGACCTCCAGATACGCAGTATTTT.

The sample holds a few counts of this clonotype. The chain has TRBV5-6 and TRBJ2-7, with D maybe TRBD2 (6 bases). CDR1 is SGHDT, CDR2 YYEEEE, per germline. V shed 2 bases and J shed 0 bases, with 12 bases lying between them. This CDR3 comprises 15 residues. The CDR3 reads CASSFGGGVSYEQYF. CDR3 DNA: TGTGCCAGCAGCTTCGGTGGAGGGGTCTCCTACGAGCAGTACTTC.

This clonotype was seen repeatedly, ten times or more. For the CDR3, the DNA is TGCAGCGCCGAACTGGGGGGGGGCTACGAGCAGTACTTC. The encoded protein is CSAELGGGYEQYF. The chain recombines TRBV29-1 with TRBJ2-7, with 7 bases lining up with TRBD2. J was trimmed by 3 bases and V by 7 bases; bases with no gene match: 9. The CDR3 covers 13 residues. CDR1 is SQVTM, CDR2 ANQGSEA, per germline.

The chain employs TRBV3-1 and TRBJ2-3; 7 positions agree with TRBD2. This CDR3 spans 16 amino acids. From germline, CDR1 is LGHDT and CDR2 YNNKEL (reference sequence). Trimming removed 3 bases from V and 2 bases from J; junction bases left unmatched: 8. The CDR3 DNA is TGTGCCAGCAGCCACGCTAGCGGAAGTATCACAGATACGCAGTATTTT. Translating it yields CASSHASGSITDTQYF.